Listed below are T cell receptor beta chains from one sample, sequenced in a study of CD8 T cells in Susac syndrome. TCRdb re-analysed the immunoSEQ multiplex PCR reads in MiXCR, keeping a single row per CDR3 protein. The data show some 120,000 distinct CDR3 sequences, with just under 95% seen just once and around 0.12% held by the top ten. The specimen sequenced was CD8+ T cells from PBMCs. The receptor set was obtained from a human donor in good health. CDR3s include the opening cysteine and the closing phenylalanine or tryptophan. A D gene is named only where the DNA matches it firmly. Clone size, where shown, is once, few, many, or a class for clones that have expanded.

cdr3_length: 17; j_call: TRBJ2-2; clone_size: once; d_call: TRBD2; v_call: TRBV7-2; cdr3_aa: CASRVGPSGGQGGELFF; cdr3_nt: TGTGCCAGCAGGGTCGGGCCTAGCGGGGGGCAAGGCGGGGAGCTGTTTTTT
cdr3_length: 15; j_call: TRBJ1-5; clone_size: once; d_call: TRBD1; v_call: TRBV12-5; cdr3_aa: CASGPSGQSNQPQHF; cdr3_nt: TGTGCTAGTGGTCCGTCGGGACAGAGCAATCAGCCCCAGCATTTT
cdr3_length: 14; j_call: TRBJ2-1; clone_size: -; d_call: TRBD1; v_call: TRBV6-1; cdr3_aa: CAVWDRAAYNEQFF; cdr3_nt: TGTGCCGTGTGGGACAGGGCGGCCTACAATGAGCAGTTCTTC
cdr3_length: 13; j_call: TRBJ2-1; clone_size: -; d_call: -; v_call: TRBV7-3; cdr3_aa: CASSSGPRGEQFF; cdr3_nt: TGTGCCAGCAGCTCGGGACCCCGTGGGGAGCAGTTCTTC
cdr3_length: 16; j_call: TRBJ1-5; clone_size: -; d_call: -; v_call: TRBV6-2/TRBV6-3; cdr3_aa: CASSYVSRGRGQPQHF; cdr3_nt: TGTGCCAGCAGTTACGTTTCGAGGGGACGAGGTCAGCCCCAGCATTTT
cdr3_length: 15; j_call: TRBJ1-6; clone_size: -; d_call: -; v_call: TRBV11-2; cdr3_aa: CASSLGGSYNSPLHF; cdr3_nt: TGTGCCAGCAGCCTGGGGGGCTCCTATAATTCACCCCTCCACTTT
cdr3_length: 17; j_call: TRBJ2-1; clone_size: -; d_call: TRBD2; v_call: TRBV28; cdr3_aa: CASSLSPGLAVPGEQFF; cdr3_nt: TGTGCCAGCAGTTTATCTCCGGGACTAGCGGTCCCGGGTGAGCAGTTCTTC
cdr3_length: 14; j_call: TRBJ1-1; clone_size: -; d_call: -; v_call: TRBV7-9; cdr3_aa: CASSSRREDTEAFF; cdr3_nt: TGTGCCAGCAGCTCCAGACGGGAGGACACTGAAGCTTTCTTT
cdr3_length: 14; j_call: TRBJ2-5; clone_size: -; d_call: TRBD2; v_call: TRBV20-1; cdr3_aa: CSAPTSGDRETQYF; cdr3_nt: TGCAGTGCCCCTACTAGCGGGGACCGGGAGACCCAGTACTTC
cdr3_length: 13; j_call: TRBJ2-5; clone_size: -; d_call: TRBD2; v_call: TRBV20-1; cdr3_aa: CSARTSGPSTQYF; cdr3_nt: TGCAGTGCTAGAACTAGCGGGCCTTCAACCCAGTACTTC
cdr3_length: 14; j_call: TRBJ2-7; clone_size: -; d_call: -; v_call: TRBV4-1; cdr3_aa: CASSQGTGTYEQYF; cdr3_nt: TGCGCCAGCAGCCAAGGGACCGGCACCTACGAGCAGTACTTC
cdr3_length: 14; j_call: TRBJ2-7; clone_size: -; d_call: -; v_call: TRBV28; cdr3_aa: CASRTGSLSNEQYF; cdr3_nt: TGTGCCAGCAGAACTGGGTCTCTATCCAACGAGCAGTACTTC
cdr3_length: 15; j_call: TRBJ2-7; clone_size: once; d_call: -; v_call: TRBV12-3/TRBV12-4; cdr3_aa: CASSFEGEAFYEQYF; cdr3_nt: TGTGCCAGCAGTTTTGAGGGGGAAGCTTTTTACGAGCAGTACTTC
cdr3_length: 14; j_call: TRBJ1-2; clone_size: -; d_call: TRBD1; v_call: TRBV7-9; cdr3_aa: CASRGTGVSRGYTF; cdr3_nt: TGTGCCAGCAGGGGGACAGGGGTGTCGCGAGGCTACACCTTC
cdr3_length: 15; j_call: TRBJ1-4; clone_size: -; d_call: -; v_call: TRBV12-3/TRBV12-4; cdr3_aa: CASSTNTMGGEKLFF; cdr3_nt: TGTGCCAGCAGTACGAACACCATGGGGGGTGAAAAACTGTTTTTT
cdr3_length: 15; j_call: TRBJ2-1; clone_size: -; d_call: TRBD2; v_call: TRBV7-2; cdr3_aa: CASSSGAGLNNEQFF; cdr3_nt: TGTGCCAGCAGCTCGGGAGCGGGATTGAACAATGAGCAGTTCTTC
cdr3_length: 14; j_call: TRBJ2-7; clone_size: -; d_call: TRBD1; v_call: TRBV7-8; cdr3_aa: CASSLTTGGSEQYF; cdr3_nt: TGTGCCAGCAGCTTAACGACAGGGGGGAGCGAGCAGTACTTC
cdr3_length: 14; j_call: TRBJ2-2; clone_size: -; d_call: TRBD2; v_call: TRBV6-2/TRBV6-3; cdr3_aa: CASSYWRAGEELFF; cdr3_nt: TGTGCCAGCAGTTACTGGAGAGCGGGAGAGGAGCTGTTTTTT
cdr3_length: 12; j_call: TRBJ2-4; clone_size: once; d_call: -; v_call: TRBV6-1; cdr3_aa: CATTPPKNIQYF; cdr3_nt: TGTGCCACCACCCCCCCCAAAAACATTCAGTACTTC
cdr3_length: 18; j_call: TRBJ2-7; clone_size: -; d_call: TRBD1; v_call: TRBV3-1; cdr3_aa: CASSQGRVRTGGIYEQYF; cdr3_nt: TGTGCCAGCAGCCAAGGCCGGGTTAGGACAGGGGGCATCTACGAGCAGTACTTC
cdr3_length: 14; j_call: TRBJ1-2; clone_size: -; d_call: -; v_call: TRBV18; cdr3_aa: CASSPKEGLSGYTF; cdr3_nt: TGTGCCAGCTCACCCAAAGAGGGCTTGAGTGGCTACACCTTC
cdr3_length: 15; j_call: TRBJ1-2; clone_size: -; d_call: TRBD1; v_call: TRBV10-3; cdr3_aa: CAISEGFQGADGYTF; cdr3_nt: TGTGCCATCAGTGAGGGATTCCAGGGGGCAGATGGCTACACCTTC
cdr3_length: 17; j_call: TRBJ1-2; clone_size: -; d_call: -; v_call: TRBV18; cdr3_aa: CASSPFSGAKINYGYTF; cdr3_nt: TGTGCCAGCTCGCCCTTCTCGGGGGCCAAAATTAACTATGGCTACACCTTC
cdr3_length: 14; j_call: TRBJ1-4; clone_size: once; d_call: TRBD1; v_call: TRBV19; cdr3_aa: CASTPGTGPGKLFF; cdr3_nt: TGTGCCAGTACGCCCGGGACAGGGCCAGGGAAACTGTTTTTT
cdr3_length: 15; j_call: TRBJ2-7; clone_size: -; d_call: TRBD2; v_call: TRBV7-9; cdr3_aa: CASSLVGSGGYEQYF; cdr3_nt: TGTGCCAGCAGCTTAGTCGGTAGCGGGGGGTACGAGCAGTACTTC
cdr3_length: 13; j_call: TRBJ1-2; clone_size: -; d_call: -; v_call: TRBV19; cdr3_aa: CASTYLGVDGYTF; cdr3_nt: TGTGCCAGTACCTACCTAGGAGTAGATGGCTACACCTTC